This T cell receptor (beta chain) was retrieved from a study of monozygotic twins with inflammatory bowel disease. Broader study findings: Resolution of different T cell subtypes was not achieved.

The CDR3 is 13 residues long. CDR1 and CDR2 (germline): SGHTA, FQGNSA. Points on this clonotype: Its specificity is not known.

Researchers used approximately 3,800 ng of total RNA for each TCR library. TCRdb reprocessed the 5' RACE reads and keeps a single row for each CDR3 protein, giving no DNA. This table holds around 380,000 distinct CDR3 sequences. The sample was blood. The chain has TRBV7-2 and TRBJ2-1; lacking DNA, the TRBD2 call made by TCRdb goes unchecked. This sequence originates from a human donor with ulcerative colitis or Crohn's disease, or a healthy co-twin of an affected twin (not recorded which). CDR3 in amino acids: CASSPSVSNEQFF.